The TCR beta chain under discussion was sequenced for a study of blood T cells in healthy people across ages (dated by TCRdb to the mid-2010s). Regarding the study in general: Template switching captured roughly one uniquely barcoded TCR beta cDNA molecule per two T cells in model experiments. The study measured age-related changes in TCR beta repertoire diversity using deep sequencing normalized with unique cDNA molecular identifiers. Using the same blood draw, the study looked at two additional independent replicas of 1 million unique cDNA reads for two donors, one aged 18 to 29 and the other aged 80 or older. The donors were split into four age groups: young (average roughly 15 years), middle-aged (39), aged (approximately 59) and long-lived (roughly 86).

This clonotype was recorded at least ten times. No antigen is known for it. No quality values exist for individual bases; no much larger clone is one base distant. The CDR1 and CDR2 encoded by the germline V gene are SQVTM and ANQGSEA. Cut back by 5 bases and 2 bases, the V and J ends lie 11 bases apart. Its CDR3 holds 13 amino acids, cysteine through phenylalanine. CDR3 DNA only is kept here, 39 bases in frame from base 1. What the authors observed across the whole study: Observed TCR beta diversity per million T cells fell roughly linearly with age, and a significant reduction was already apparent by age approximately 41. The percentage of naive T cells measured by flow cytometry correlated strongly with observed TCR beta diversity. Conclusive comparison of naive and antigen-experienced compartments was prevented by the profiling of bulk unsorted PBMCs. Compared with the aged group, the long-lived group had more naive CD4+ T cells, fewer expanded clones and increased TCR diversity, suggesting age selection. Estimates of total diversity based on one million sequenced T cells were considered lower bounds and underestimates. Because the CMV infection status of the donors was unknown, age-related changes in expanded clonotypes may potentially have been confounded.

The 39 donors, aged 6 to 90 years, were systemically healthy Caucasian individuals from Russia. Each donor gave around 9 milliliters of peripheral blood, collected into EDTA-treated Vacutainer tubes. Ficoll-Paque density-gradient centrifugation was used to isolate PBMCs, with at least 6 million per sample. Total RNA, at least 6 micrograms per sample, was extracted from PBMCs with Trizol reagent. For every donor, an aliquot of PBMCs went through flow cytometry to measure the percentages of naive CD45RAhigh/CD27high T cells. Library prep was done by 5' RACE. The reads were generated on an Illumina HiSeq 2500. A second PCR of about 6 to 11 cycles was run with a J-beta primer mix and a sample-barcoded 5' primer. A unique molecular identifier was introduced onto each TCR beta cDNA molecule by a template-switch 5' adaptor carrying 12 random nucleotides. At least 2.5 million CDR3-containing paired-end reads were obtained from each sample. First-strand cDNA synthesis was performed from all RNA using the Mint cDNA synthesis kit, with priming by a TRBC-specific oligonucleotide. Following uracil-DNA glycosylase treatment, a first 18-cycle PCR with universal primers M1SS and BC2_uni_R was performed on all cDNA. In the original analysis: Each sample was normalized by randomly selecting 1 million high-quality reads, each carrying a distinct molecular identifier. Instead of being binned into consensus sequences, reads that shared molecular identifiers were thrown out. MiTCR, set to a Q25 quality threshold and the strictest error-elimination algorithm, was used for CDR3 identification, clonotype clustering and error correction. A nonparametric unseen species model with Euler transformation was used to estimate a lower bound on total TCR beta diversity. TCRdb reprocessing: public reads trimmed at Q25 with fastp, clones called with MiXCR, in-frame beta chains kept. Duplicate CDR3 protein sequences are folded into a single record with the most common DNA and genes. TCRdb's processing, not the study's, gives the V and J calls here. The sample yields more than 750,000 distinct CDR3 sequences; almost 30% were counted once. The top ten constitute around 9.6% of the sample.

These data were also filed under a second study, of T cells of mothers and their children. The second study, in turn, reports: The donors were nine systemically healthy Caucasian individuals, made up of three mothers and their six children. cDNA synthesis consumed the entire amount of extracted RNA, loaded at approximately 1.6 ug RNA in each 15 ul reaction. In the second PCR, the M1S primer added sample barcodes and 2-4 random nucleotides. Over 9.5 million TCR beta CDR3 reads came from each mother, compared with some 3 million reads from each child. TCR recombination output is similarly shaped by thymic selection in related and unrelated pairs, with a minor effect exerted by inherited differences. Normalized repertoire overlap in related mother-child pairs was always slightly higher than in unrelated mother-child pairs, but the difference was never significant. No persistent microchimeric T cell clones were found, with a detection sensitivity of approximately 95 clones per million clonotypes. In the study, deep NGS was used to compare the TCR beta repertoires of mothers and children, and features distinguishing related mother-child pairs from unrelated individuals were sought. The mean age was roughly 44 +/- 4 years for the mothers and approximately 11 +/- 4 years for the children. After adapters were ligated using NEBNext reagents, the libraries underwent 100+100 nt paired-end sequencing on an Illumina HiSeq 2000. To avoid cross-contamination, the mother libraries and the child libraries were prepared a month apart and sequenced in separate runs. Between about 500,000 and 2,300,000 distinct TCR beta clonotypes were identified per donor. Naive TCR beta clonotypes were estimated from low-frequency clonotypes matched to each donor's FACS-determined naive share, without sorting.

Sequenced sample: blood. This receptor was obtained from a woman in her forties in good health. The chain couples TRBV29-1 to TRBJ2-3; the best D guess is TRBD1, with 5 bases matching. The DNA reads TGCAGCGTTACCCAGACAGCCACAGATACGCAGTATTTT. Its translation is CSVTQTATDTQYF.